Sequencing of this TCR beta chain was carried out in a study of shared clonotypes between healthy human individuals. Sequencing used immunoSEQ multiplex PCR; TCRdb keeps in-frame clones, though not all of them. The sample records 1,400,000 or so clones, approximately 98.5% being singletons. The V gene end was trimmed by 2 bases and the J gene end by 7 bases; junction bases not matched to a gene: 10. CDR1 MNHNY and CDR2 SVGAGI come from the germline V gene (reference sequence). The CDR3 is 15 amino acids. This chain connects TRBV6-6 to TRBJ2-7; 8 positions match TRBD2. Input material: naive CD4+ T cells sorted from blood. The subset: CD45RA+ positively selected. The origin of this receptor is a man younger than 45 in good health. CDR3 sequence: CASSYPSGRESEQYF. The CDR3 nucleotides are TGTGCCAGCAGTTACCCGAGCGGGAGAGAGAGTGAGCAGTACTTC.